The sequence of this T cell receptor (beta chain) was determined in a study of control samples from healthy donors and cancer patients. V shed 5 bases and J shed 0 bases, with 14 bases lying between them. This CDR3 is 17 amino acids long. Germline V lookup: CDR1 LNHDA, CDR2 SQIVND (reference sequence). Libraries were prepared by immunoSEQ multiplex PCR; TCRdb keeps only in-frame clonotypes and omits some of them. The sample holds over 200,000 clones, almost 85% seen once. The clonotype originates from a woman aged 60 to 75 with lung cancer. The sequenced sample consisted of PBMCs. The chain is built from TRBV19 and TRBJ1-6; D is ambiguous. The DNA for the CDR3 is TGTGCCAGTAGTGGCATCGAGGGTATCTCCTATAATTCACCCCTCCACTTT. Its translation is CASSGIEGISYNSPLHF.